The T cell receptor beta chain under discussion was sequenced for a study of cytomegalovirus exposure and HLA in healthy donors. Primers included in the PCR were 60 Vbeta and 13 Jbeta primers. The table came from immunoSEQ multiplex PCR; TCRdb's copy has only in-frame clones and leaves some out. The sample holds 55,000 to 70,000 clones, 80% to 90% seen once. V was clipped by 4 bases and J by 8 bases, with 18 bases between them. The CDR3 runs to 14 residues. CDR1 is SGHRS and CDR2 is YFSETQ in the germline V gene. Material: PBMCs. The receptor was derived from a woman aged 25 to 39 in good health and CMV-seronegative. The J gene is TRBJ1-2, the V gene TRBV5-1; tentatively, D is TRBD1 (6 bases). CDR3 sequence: CASSPGSRGDGYTF. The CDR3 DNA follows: TGCGCCAGCAGCCCTGGGAGCAGGGGAGACGGCTACACCTTC.